This T cell receptor beta chain was obtained from a study of spatial heterogeneity in lung cancer. In germline, CDR1 is LNHNV, CDR2 YYDKDF (reference sequence). The CDR3 extends over 14 amino acids. The junction had 7 bases not matched to a gene; V was cut back by 4 bases and J by 6 bases. At least ten counts were recorded for this clonotype. Time point in this sample: sample taken at primary tumor resection. Extraction of whole RNA from tumor, nontumor lung or frozen PBMC preceded unsorted sequencing. The donors comprised approximately 72 untreated early-stage non-small cell lung cancer patients. TCR cDNA molecules were tagged individually, and each one carried a unique molecular identifier. Via MiXCR, TCRdb re-called the 5' RACE reads, giving one row per CDR3 protein. The sample consists of around 87,000 distinct CDR3 sequences, around 12% of them appearing once.

This sample comprised PBMCs, obtained at surgery. This chain joins TRBV15 and TRBJ2-3; TRBD1 agrees at 7 bases. The sequence came from a male donor with early-stage non-small cell lung cancer. This chain's CDR3 is CATSKPGTADTQYF. The CDR3 DNA is TGTGCCACCAGCAAACCAGGGACAGCCGATACGCAGTATTTT.